This T cell receptor beta chain was identified during a study of blood T cell repertoires in COVID-19. Study at large: From T cells, B-cell-depleted T cells, or PBMCs came the material, which was cDNA or gDNA.

Trimming left V 1 base short and J 3 bases short, with 10 bases between. The CDR3 runs to 14 residues. The germline V gene has CDR1 SGHTA and CDR2 FQGNSA. The protocol was immunoSEQ multiplex PCR, while the TCRdb copy is restricted to in-frame clones and leaves out a portion. The sample holds under 150,000 clones, around 78% seen once. This clone was seen only once. Sequencing input: peripheral blood. This chain joins TRBV7-2 and TRBJ2-7; tentatively, D is TRBD2 (5 bases). The clonotype was recovered from a woman of 80 years or more with active or convalescent COVID-19. The DNA for the CDR3 is TGTGCCAGCAGCTTAGAGTCCCGGGGCTACGAGCAGTACTTC. Translated, it gives CASSLESRGYEQYF.